This T cell receptor (beta chain) appears in the sequencing data of a study of T cell clones after liver transplantation. Across the whole study: Blood was drawn pre-transplant, before withdrawal, and after full or failed withdrawal.

V lost 5 bases to trimming and J lost 4 bases; unmatched junction nucleotides: 10. Germline CDR1 is SGHDT and CDR2 is YYEEEE. CDR3 length: 16 residues. The assay was immunoSEQ multiplex PCR, and TCRdb's table has in-frame clones only and misses some. This table holds 40,000 to 65,000 clones, 65% to 85% found once. This sequence originates from a human donor who received a liver transplant. The J gene is TRBJ1-3, the V gene TRBV5-6; 9 bases are a match to TRBD1. The sample was CD4+ T cells from blood, taken before liver transplant. CDR3 sequence reads: CASSSPGQGSGNTIYF. CDR3 nucleotide sequence: TGTGCCAGCAGTTCTCCGGGACAGGGCTCCGGAAACACCATATATTTT. The entire variable domain, with the rest obtained from reference TRBV5-6 and TRBJ1-3, is as follows: DAGVTQSPTHLIKTRGQQVTLRCSPKSGHDTVSWYQQALGQGPQFIFQYYEEEERQRGNFPDRFSGHQFPNYSSELNVNALLLGDSALYLCASSSPGQGSGNTIYFGEGSWLTVV.